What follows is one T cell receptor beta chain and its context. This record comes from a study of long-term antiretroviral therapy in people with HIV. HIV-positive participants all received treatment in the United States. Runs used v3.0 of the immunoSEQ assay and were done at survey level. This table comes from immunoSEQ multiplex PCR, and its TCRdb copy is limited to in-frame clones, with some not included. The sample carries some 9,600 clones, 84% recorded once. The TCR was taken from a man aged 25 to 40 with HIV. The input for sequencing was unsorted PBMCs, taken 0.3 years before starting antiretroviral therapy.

This CDR3 is CASSFATGTGNNYGYTF. In DNA, the CDR3 is TGTGCCAGCAGTTTCGCCACCGGGACAGGGAATAACTATGGCTACACCTTC. The V call is TRBV28, the J call TRBJ1-2; 9 bases line up with TRBD1. Germline CDR1 reads MDHEN; CDR2 reads SYDVKM. The CDR3 has 17 amino acids. Germline trimming cut 3 bases from V and 1 base from J; bases unmatched to any gene: 9.